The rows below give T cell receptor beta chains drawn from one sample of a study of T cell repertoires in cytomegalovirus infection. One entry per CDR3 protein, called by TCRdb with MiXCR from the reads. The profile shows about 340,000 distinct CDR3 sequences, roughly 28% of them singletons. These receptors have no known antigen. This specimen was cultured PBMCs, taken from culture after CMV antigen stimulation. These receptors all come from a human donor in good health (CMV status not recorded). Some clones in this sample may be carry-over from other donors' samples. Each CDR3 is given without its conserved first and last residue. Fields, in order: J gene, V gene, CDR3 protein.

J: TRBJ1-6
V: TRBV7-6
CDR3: ASSLAEDQHSPLH

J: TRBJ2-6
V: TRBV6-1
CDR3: ASSQQGAGANVLT

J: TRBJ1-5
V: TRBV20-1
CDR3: SALAPNQPQH

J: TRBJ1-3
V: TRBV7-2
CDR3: ASSPSFNTIY

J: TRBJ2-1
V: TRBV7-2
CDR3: ASSFSRTGDEQF

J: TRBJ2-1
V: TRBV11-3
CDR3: ASSLGLAGWGYDEQF

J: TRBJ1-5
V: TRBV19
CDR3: ASSAGGDQPQH

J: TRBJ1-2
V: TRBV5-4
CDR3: ASSAGQDYGYT

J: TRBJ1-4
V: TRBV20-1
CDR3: SASKGQSLYEKLF

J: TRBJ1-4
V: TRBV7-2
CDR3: ASSSIPTGLPEKLF

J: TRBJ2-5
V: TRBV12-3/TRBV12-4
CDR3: ASSFRETQY

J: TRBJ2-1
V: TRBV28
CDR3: ASSSASAGGPYNEQF

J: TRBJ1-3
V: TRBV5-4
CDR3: ASSAGPGNTIY

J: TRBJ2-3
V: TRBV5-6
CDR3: ASTQGKVGLAGSRDTQY

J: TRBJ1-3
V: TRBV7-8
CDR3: ASRPWGTSGNTIY

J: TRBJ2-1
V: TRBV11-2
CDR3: ASSRRGETYNEQF

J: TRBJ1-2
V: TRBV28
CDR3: ASTPNGQVYGYT

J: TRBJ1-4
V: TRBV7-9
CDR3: ASSLGTTLSGNEKLF

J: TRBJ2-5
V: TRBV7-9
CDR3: ASTSAGQETQY

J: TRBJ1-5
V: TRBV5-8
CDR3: ASSQHNQPQH

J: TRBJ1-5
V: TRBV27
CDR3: ASSPRQGARQPQH

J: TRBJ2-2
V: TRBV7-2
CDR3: ASSLERAGELF

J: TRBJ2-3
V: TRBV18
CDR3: ASSPPESRDTQY

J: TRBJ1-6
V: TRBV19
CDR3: ASSTGTGPARYNSPLH

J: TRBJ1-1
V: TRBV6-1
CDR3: ASIGRPSNTEAF

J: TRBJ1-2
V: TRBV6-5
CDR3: ASSTAQGAGGYT

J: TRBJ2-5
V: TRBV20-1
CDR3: SARVSGASGGAGETQY

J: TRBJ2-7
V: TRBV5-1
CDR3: ASSLVPSGGLSSYEQY

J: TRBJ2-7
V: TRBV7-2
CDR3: ASSLDGTSSYEQY

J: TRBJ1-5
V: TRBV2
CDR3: ASSLDRGSNQPQH

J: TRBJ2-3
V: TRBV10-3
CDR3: AIREPGPDTQY

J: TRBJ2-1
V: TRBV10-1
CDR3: ASSESFQRGYNEQF

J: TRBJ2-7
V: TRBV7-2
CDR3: ASSIIWTGGSAEQY

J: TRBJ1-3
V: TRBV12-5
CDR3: ASGLGGQGENTIY

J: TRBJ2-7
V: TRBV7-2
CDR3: ASSPGRDWSYEQY

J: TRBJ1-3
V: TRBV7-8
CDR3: ASSLGTSGNTIY

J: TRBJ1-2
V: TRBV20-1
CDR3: SARVGSPYGYT

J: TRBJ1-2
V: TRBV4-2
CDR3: ASSQGWMNGYT

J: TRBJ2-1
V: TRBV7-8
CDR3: ASSATGWGDNEQF

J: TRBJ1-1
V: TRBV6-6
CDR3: ASSYEPRNTEAF

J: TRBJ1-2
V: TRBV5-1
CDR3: ASSLEGTGSYYGYT

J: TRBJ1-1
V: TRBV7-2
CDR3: ASSSRIGNAEAF

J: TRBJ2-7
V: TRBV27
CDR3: ASSFGARYEQY

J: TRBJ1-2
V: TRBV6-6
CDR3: ASSYSGKTNYGYA

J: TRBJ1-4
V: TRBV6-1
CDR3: ASRSVGGGEKLF

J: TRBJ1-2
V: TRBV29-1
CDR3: SVVLATVGYT

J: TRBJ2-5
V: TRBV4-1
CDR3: ASSQDRSGRALRETQY

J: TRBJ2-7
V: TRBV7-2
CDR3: ASSYLPTGQNSYEQY

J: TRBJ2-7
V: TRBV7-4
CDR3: ASKPWGGNGEQY